This T cell receptor (beta chain) was observed in a study of T cells after somatic rescue of genetic block. This clone was observed a single time. Assay used: immunoSEQ multiplex PCR; TCRdb lists only in-frame clones, some missing. The table has 45,000 to 55,000 clones, roughly 96% seen once; the top ten hold approximately 0.077%. The sequence derives from a child younger than two. Source material: peripheral blood mononuclear cells (PBMCs).

The DNA of the CDR3 is TGCGCCAGCAGCCAAGTGAAGGGAACAGATACGCAGTATTTT. It yields the protein CASSQVKGTDTQYF. The V gene is TRBV4-1, the J gene TRBJ2-3, with D unresolved. CDR3 length equals 14 residues. Germline CDR1 and CDR2: MGHRA and YSYEKL. With 1 base removed from V and 3 bases from J, the gap between germline ends came to 8 bases.